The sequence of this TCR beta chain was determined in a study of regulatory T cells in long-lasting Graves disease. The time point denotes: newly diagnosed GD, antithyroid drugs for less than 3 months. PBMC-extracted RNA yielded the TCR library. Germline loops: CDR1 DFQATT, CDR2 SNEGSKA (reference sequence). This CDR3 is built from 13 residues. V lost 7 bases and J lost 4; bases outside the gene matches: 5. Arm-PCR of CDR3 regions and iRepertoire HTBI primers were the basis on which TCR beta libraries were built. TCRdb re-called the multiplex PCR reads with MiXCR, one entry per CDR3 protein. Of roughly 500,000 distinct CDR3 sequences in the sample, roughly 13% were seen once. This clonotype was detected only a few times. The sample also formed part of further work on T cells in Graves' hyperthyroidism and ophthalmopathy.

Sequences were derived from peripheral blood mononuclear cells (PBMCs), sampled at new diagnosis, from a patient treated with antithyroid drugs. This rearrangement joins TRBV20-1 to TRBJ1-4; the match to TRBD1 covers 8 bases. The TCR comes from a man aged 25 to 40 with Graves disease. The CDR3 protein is CSVPQGVNEKLFF. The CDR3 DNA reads TGCAGTGTCCCACAGGGGGTTAATGAAAAACTGTTTTTT.